The rows below give T cell receptor beta chains drawn from one sample of a study of blood T cells in healthy people across ages. TCRdb re-called the 5' RACE reads through MiXCR, storing one row per CDR3 protein. The data show 850,000 to 1,100,000 distinct CDR3 sequences, 30% to 40% seen once. Specimen: blood. The receptor source for this set is a man younger than 30 in good health. Each CDR3 is given with its conserved first and last residue. D genes are given only for firm matches. Some rows mark clone size as missing; the rest say once, few, many or name a class of expanded clone.

cdr3_nt,cdr3_aa,v_call,d_call,clone_size,j_call
TGCAGTCCAACTAGCGGGGGACGGGATACGCAGTATTTT,CSPTSGGRDTQYF,TRBV20-1,TRBD2,NA,TRBJ2-3
TGTGCCAGCTGCGGGTTTAACAGGGATTCTCACGATCTAAACACCGGGGAGCTGTTTTTT,CASCGFNRDSHDLNTGELFF,TRBV9,NA,NA,TRBJ2-2
TGTGCCAGCAGTCCGCTGGTGCAGCCTAATGAAAAACTGTTTTTT,CASSPLVQPNEKLFF,TRBV7-2,NA,few,TRBJ1-4
TGTGCCAGCAGTTTATCGCAGGGGACGGGCTACACCTTC,CASSLSQGTGYTF,TRBV12-3/TRBV12-4,NA,few,TRBJ1-2
TGTGCCAGCAGCACAGGCCTTCCCCAGCATTTT,CASSTGLPQHF,TRBV2,NA,NA,TRBJ1-5
TGTGCCAGCAGCCAAGATTTCGTGCAATCAAACGTGGGTGGCTACACCTTC,CASSQDFVQSNVGGYTF,TRBV4-2,NA,NA,TRBJ1-2
TGCAGCGTTGCTTCTTGGTCTTCCGGGGGGGAAAAACTGTTTTTT,CSVASWSSGGEKLFF,TRBV29-1,NA,NA,TRBJ1-4
TGTGCCAGCAGCGTGAGGACTATCACAGATACGCAGTATTTT,CASSVRTITDTQYF,TRBV9,NA,many,TRBJ2-3
TGTGCCGTAGACAATCCAGATACGCAGTATTTT,CAVDNPDTQYF,TRBV10-3,NA,NA,TRBJ2-3
TGTGCCAGCAGTTTACAGGGGATTACCAGATACGGGACCCAGTACTTC,CASSLQGITRYGTQYF,TRBV28,NA,NA,TRBJ2-5
TGTGCCAGCAGTGCCTCGGGACAGTTTAGAGAGCAGTACTTC,CASSASGQFREQYF,TRBV6-2/TRBV6-3,TRBD1,few,TRBJ2-5
TGCGCCAGCAGCTTTGGAGGGGCTGTAAACAATGAGCAGTTCTTC,CASSFGGAVNNEQFF,TRBV5-1,NA,NA,TRBJ2-1
TGCAGCGCATCGACAGAGACTAGCACAGATACGCAGTATTTT,CSASTETSTDTQYF,TRBV29-1,NA,NA,TRBJ2-3
TGCGCCAGCAGCTTCCCGAGCGGGGGACTCTACAATGAGCAGTTCTTC,CASSFPSGGLYNEQFF,TRBV5-1,TRBD2,few,TRBJ2-1
TGTGCCAGCAGTTTGACAGGGGGCTATGGCAACACCTTC,CASSLTGGYGNTF,TRBV6-5,TRBD1,NA,TRBJ1-2
TGCAGCGTTGGGGGATCCACCGGGGAGCTGTTTTTT,CSVGGSTGELFF,TRBV29-1,NA,NA,TRBJ2-2
TGTGCCAGCAGCCAAGATTTAGGGACTACCACAGATACGCAGTATTTT,CASSQDLGTTTDTQYF,TRBV4-2,TRBD2,once,TRBJ2-3
TGTGCCAGCAGCTTGGGGCTGGATGGAAACACCATATATTTT,CASSLGLDGNTIYF,TRBV5-4,NA,NA,TRBJ1-3
TGTGCCAGCAGCTTAGAGGCCGGCTACACCTTC,CASSLEAGYTF,TRBV7-2,NA,NA,TRBJ1-2
TGTGCCAGCAGCCTCCATAGCCTTGGCCCAGATACGCAGTATTTT,CASSLHSLGPDTQYF,TRBV7-2,NA,NA,TRBJ2-3
TGTGCCAGCAGCTTGGGTGCGGGGGGGCACGACAGCACAGATACGCAGTATTTT,CASSLGAGGHDSTDTQYF,TRBV7-9,TRBD2,NA,TRBJ2-3
TGCGCCAGCAGCCAAGTAAACGGCGGAGGGTATACGCAGTATTTT,CASSQVNGGGYTQYF,TRBV4-1,NA,NA,TRBJ2-3
TGTGCCAGCAGCTCAACCCTAGGACAGAACACAGATACGCAGTATTTT,CASSSTLGQNTDTQYF,TRBV11-1,NA,few,TRBJ2-3
TGTGCCAGCAGCTACAACATGGGACGGAGCTATGGCTACACCTTC,CASSYNMGRSYGYTF,TRBV6-5,NA,NA,TRBJ1-2
TGCGCCAGCAGCCAAGAAAACGGCCCGCAACAGCCCCAGCATTTT,CASSQENGPQQPQHF,TRBV4-1,NA,few,TRBJ1-5
TGTGCCAGCAGTTTTTCTGGTCGGGGGACGGCCGGGGAGCTGTTTTTT,CASSFSGRGTAGELFF,TRBV12-3/TRBV12-4,NA,NA,TRBJ2-2
TGTGCCAGCAGCTTACCATCGGGGGGGCTCGGCTACGAGCAGTACTTC,CASSLPSGGLGYEQYF,TRBV7-9,TRBD2,many,TRBJ2-7
TGTGCCAGCAGCGAGGGACAGGGCTATGGCTGCACCTTC,CASSEGQGYGCTF,TRBV7-2,TRBD1,NA,TRBJ1-2
TGTGCCAGCAGCGCAATAATACAGGGTGAGGATTCACCCCTCCACTTT,CASSAIIQGEDSPLHF,TRBV9,NA,NA,TRBJ1-6
TGTGCCAGCAGTCCAAGCGTTGGGACCCCGTATGAGACCCAGTACTTC,CASSPSVGTPYETQYF,TRBV27,NA,NA,TRBJ2-5
TGTGCCAGCAGTTACTCGTTTAGCGGGGGAGTTTCTAGCACAGATACGCAGTATTTT,CASSYSFSGGVSSTDTQYF,TRBV6-2/TRBV6-3,TRBD2,few,TRBJ2-3
TGTGCCAGCAGCCCTGGGAGTTTGTCCAAAAACATTCAGTACTTC,CASSPGSLSKNIQYF,TRBV28,NA,NA,TRBJ2-4
TGCGCCAGCAGCGCAGGACCTGACGGAAATAATGAAAAACTGTTTTTT,CASSAGPDGNNEKLFF,TRBV4-3,NA,NA,TRBJ1-4
TGTGCCAGCAGCGTAAGACAGGGGGCCAGCAATCAGCCCCAGCATTTT,CASSVRQGASNQPQHF,TRBV9,TRBD1,few,TRBJ1-5
TGTGCCAGCAGCTTGCGTCTAGCTAACTATGGCTACACCTTC,CASSLRLANYGYTF,TRBV7-7,NA,few,TRBJ1-2
TGTGCCAGCAACCGCGTCCCGCCGGACACTGAAGCTTTCTTT,CASNRVPPDTEAFF,TRBV3-1,NA,NA,TRBJ1-1
TGTGCCAGTAGTCACCAAAGCACCTACGAGCAGTACTTC,CASSHQSTYEQYF,TRBV25-1,NA,NA,TRBJ2-7
TGTGCCAGCAGCGTAATCCTATCCAACAATGAGCAGTTCTTC,CASSVILSNNEQFF,TRBV7-2,NA,NA,TRBJ2-1
TGTGCCAGCAGTTTCGACAGGGGCGTCTATGGCTACACCTTC,CASSFDRGVYGYTF,TRBV6-2/TRBV6-3,TRBD1,NA,TRBJ1-2
TGCAGTGCTAGAGACCCGCTAGCGGGGGGGTACAATGAGCAGTTCTTC,CSARDPLAGGYNEQFF,TRBV20-1,TRBD2,NA,TRBJ2-1
TGTGCCAGCAGTGAAGGGCTCGCCCCGGACGAGCAGTACTTC,CASSEGLAPDEQYF,TRBV25-1,NA,few,TRBJ2-7
TGCGCCAGTCGCTGGCGAACTAGCACAGATACGCAGTATTTT,CASRWRTSTDTQYF,TRBV4-1,NA,once,TRBJ2-3
TGTGCCAGCAGGCACCTTGGGACTGCCTCCGTGGCTTTCTTT,CASRHLGTASVAFF,TRBV12-3/TRBV12-4,NA,NA,TRBJ1-1
TGTGCCAGCAGTGTAAATAATGGAAGAGCTAACTATGGCTACACCTTC,CASSVNNGRANYGYTF,TRBV2,NA,NA,TRBJ1-2
TGTGCCAGCAGTTACTCGGCCGGCGTAACAGATACGCAGTATTTT,CASSYSAGVTDTQYF,TRBV6-5,NA,NA,TRBJ2-3
TGTGCCAGCAGTGAACGGCGGGACAATTCACCCCTCCACTTT,CASSERRDNSPLHF,TRBV25-1,NA,NA,TRBJ1-6
TGCGCCAGCAGCCAAGATCTAGCGGCAGGAATAAACACTGAAGCTTTCTTT,CASSQDLAAGINTEAFF,TRBV4-3,NA,NA,TRBJ1-1
TGCAGCGTTGCAGTGGTCACCACCGGGGAGCTGTTTTTT,CSVAVVTTGELFF,TRBV29-1,NA,few,TRBJ2-2
TGTGCCAGCAGCAACTGCCCTAGGGCCCTTGCCTCTTATGGCTACACCTTC,CASSNCPRALASYGYTF,TRBV21-1,NA,NA,TRBJ1-2
TGTGCCAGCTGGTCGCAGCATAGTGAAGCTTTCTTT,CASWSQHSEAFF,TRBV6-5,NA,NA,TRBJ1-1
TGCGCCAGCAGCGCTCCACCCTACAATGAGCAGTTCTTC,CASSAPPYNEQFF,TRBV4-3,NA,NA,TRBJ2-1
TGTGCCAGCAGACACGGGACAGCGGAATTTCGGTATGACTACACCTTC,CASRHGTAEFRYDYTF,TRBV2,TRBD1,NA,TRBJ1-2
TGTGCCAGCGCTAAGGCAGGGGGTGAAAAACTGTTTTTT,CASAKAGGEKLFF,TRBV27,TRBD1,NA,TRBJ1-4
TGTGCCATCAGTGAGTCCGATGGGGATGAGCAGTTCTTC,CAISESDGDEQFF,TRBV10-3,NA,few,TRBJ2-1
TGCGCCAGCAGCCAAGGAACAGCGACTAATTCACCCCTCCACTTT,CASSQGTATNSPLHF,TRBV4-3,NA,many,TRBJ1-6